This T cell receptor (beta chain) is drawn from a study of regulatory T cells in long-lasting Graves disease. Findings and limits, study-wide: Newly diagnosed patients had higher TCR diversity than persistent Graves' patients did.

Time point denoted: newly diagnosed GD, antithyroid drugs for less than 3 months. PBMC RNA was the source of the TCR library. Assembly of TCR beta libraries relied on iRepertoire HTBI primers together with Arm-PCR of CDR3 regions. In TCRdb, the multiplex PCR reads were re-called with MiXCR into one record per CDR3 protein. This table has about 430,000 distinct CDR3 sequences, approximately 16% appearing once. This clonotype was detected many times. Antigen unknown. The same sample was also studied in work on T cells in Graves' hyperthyroidism and ophthalmopathy.

This material consisted of peripheral blood mononuclear cells (PBMCs), taken at new diagnosis, from a patient treated with antithyroid drugs. The sequence was collected from a woman in her thirties or forties with Graves disease.

The CDR3 nucleotides read TGTGCCAGCAGCTTTGCGGTGAGTGGGAAGGAGCAGTTCTTC. This sequence encodes CASSFAVSGKEQFF. The chain carries TRBV11-2 and TRBJ2-1; no clear D gene. In germline, CDR1 is SGHAT, CDR2 FQNNGV. V dropped 3 bases and J dropped 10 bases, with 16 bases sitting between them. This CDR3 spans 14 amino acids. The whole variable domain, filled in from reference TRBV11-2 and TRBJ2-1, reads EAGVAQSPRYKIIEKRQSVAFWCNPISGHATLYWYQQILGQGPKLLIQFQNNGVVDDSQLPKDRFSAERLKGVDSTLKIQPAKLEDSAVYLCASSFAVSGKEQFFGPGTRLTVL.